This T cell receptor (beta chain) was sequenced for a study of T cells expressing NK-cell markers (dated by TCRdb to 2018 to 2020). General notes on the study: About 8 donors provided sorted CD3+CD56+NKG2C+, CD3+CD56+NKG2C- and CD3+CD56-NKG2C+ T-cell subsets, whose TCR beta-chain repertoires were profiled. The eight sequenced donors were randomly selected healthy volunteers, three men and five women. Of the eight sequenced donors, seven were found to be HCMV-seropositive and one was found to be HCMV-seronegative. Libraries were sequenced as 2 x 150 bp reads on Illumina HiSeq 2000/2500, MiSeq or NextSeq.

To determine HCMV serostatus, a commercial ELISA kit was used to detect HCMV-specific IgG in serum. Ficoll density gradient centrifugation was used to isolate peripheral blood mononuclear cells from blood. The listed sequencing device is Illumina HiSeq 2000. TCR beta cDNA libraries were prepared using 5'RACE template switching, which introduced a universal primer site and unique molecular identifiers. cDNA synthesis was primed from the TCR beta constant segment and was followed by two successive PCR amplification steps. Turning to the authors' computational methods: MIGEC handled demultiplexing of the reads and grouping by UMI, while MiTCR was used to assemble and quantify clonotypes. To remove erroneous sequences, TCR cDNA sequences were retained only when supported by two or more reads. The tcR package was used for downstream repertoire analysis, and clonotypes were matched between fractions using CDR3 nucleotide sequence together with V segment. VDJmatch was used to annotate antigen specificity against VDJdb, with one amino acid substitution allowed in CDR3. The reads went through TCRdb reprocessing, and each CDR3 protein sequence gets one entry with no DNA. The V and J calls come from TCRdb's annotation, not from the publication. The sample's clone listing holds hundreds of thousands of distinct CDR3 sequences. 3% to 4.5% of the sample is held by the ten biggest clonotypes.

Points the paper makes about the study in general: Those dominant clonotypes were again the most abundant among CD3+CD56-NKG2C+ cells in a few donors, at roughly 28.3-65%. Whether the expanded NKG2C-expressing T cell clones were specific for HCMV antigens remained unclear. In over five donors, the dominant CD3+CD56+NKG2C+ clonotypes were found to rank among the top 10 CD8+ clonotypes and to make up roughly 1.0-7.0% of CD8+ T cells.

Regarding this clonotype: Its antigen specificity is not known.

This clonotype was obtained from a man aged 18 to 30 in good health. Donor details come from another sample of the same person, matched by shared clones. What was sequenced was blood T cells: a sorted CD56 or NKG2C T cell subset, CD4+ or CD8+ T cells, or bulk PBMC T cells (not recorded which).

The CDR3 has the sequence CASSLAEYTDTQYF. The rearrangement combines TRBV5-1 with TRBJ2-3. The CDR3 runs 14 amino acids, cysteine and phenylalanine included. DNA was not recorded. CDR1 and CDR2 were assigned from the germline V gene as SGHRS and YFSETQ.